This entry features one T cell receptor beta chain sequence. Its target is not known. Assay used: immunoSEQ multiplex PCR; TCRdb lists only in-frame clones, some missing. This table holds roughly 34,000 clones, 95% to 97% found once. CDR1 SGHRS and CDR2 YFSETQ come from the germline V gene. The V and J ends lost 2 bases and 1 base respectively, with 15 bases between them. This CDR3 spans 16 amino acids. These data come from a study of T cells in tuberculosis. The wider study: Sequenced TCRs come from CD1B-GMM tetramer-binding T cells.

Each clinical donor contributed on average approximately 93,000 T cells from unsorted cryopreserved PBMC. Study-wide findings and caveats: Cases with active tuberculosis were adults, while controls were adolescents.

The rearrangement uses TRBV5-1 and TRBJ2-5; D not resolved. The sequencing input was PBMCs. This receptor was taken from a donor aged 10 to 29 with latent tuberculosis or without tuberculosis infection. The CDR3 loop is CASSLKPQRFQETQYF. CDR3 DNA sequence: TGCGCCAGCAGCTTAAAGCCCCAAAGATTCCAAGAGACCCAGTACTTC.